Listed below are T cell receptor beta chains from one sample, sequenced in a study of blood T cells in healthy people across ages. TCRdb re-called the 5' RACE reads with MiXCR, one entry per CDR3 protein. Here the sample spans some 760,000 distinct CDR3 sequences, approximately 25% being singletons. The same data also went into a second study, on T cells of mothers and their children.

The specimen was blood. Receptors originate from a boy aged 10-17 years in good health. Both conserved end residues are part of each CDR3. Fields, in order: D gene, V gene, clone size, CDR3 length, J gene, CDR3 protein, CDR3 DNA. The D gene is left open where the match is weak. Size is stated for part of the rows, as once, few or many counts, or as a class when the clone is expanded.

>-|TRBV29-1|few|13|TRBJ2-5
CSVESGVQETQYF
TGCAGCGTTGAATCAGGGGTCCAAGAGACTCAGTACTTC
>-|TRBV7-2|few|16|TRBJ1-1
CASSLGSMVANTEAFF
TGTGCCAGCAGCTTGGGTAGTATGGTTGCAAACACTGAAGCTTTCTTT
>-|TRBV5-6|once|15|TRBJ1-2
CASSLSGASLYGYTF
TGTGCCAGCAGCTTGAGTGGGGCTTCTCTCTATGGCTACACCTTC
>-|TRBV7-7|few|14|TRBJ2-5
CASSLAGLGETQYF
TGTGCTAGCAGCTTAGCAGGGCTAGGGGAGACCCAGTACTTC
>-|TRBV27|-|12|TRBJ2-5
CASSFVGGEQYF
TGTGCCAGCAGTTTTGTAGGCGGTGAGCAGTACTTC
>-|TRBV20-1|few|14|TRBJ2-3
CSASPRTSTDTQYF
TGCAGTGCTAGTCCCAGGACTAGCACAGATACGCAGTATTTT
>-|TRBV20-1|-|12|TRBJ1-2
CSASSVSYGYTF
TGCAGTGCTAGCTCCGTGTCCTATGGCTACACCTTC
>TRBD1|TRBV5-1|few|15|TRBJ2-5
CASSDLTGSKETQYF
TGCGCCAGCAGCGACCTGACAGGGAGTAAAGAGACCCAGTACTTC
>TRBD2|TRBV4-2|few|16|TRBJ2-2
CASSPPGRETTGELFF
TGTGCCAGCAGCCCGCCGGGGCGGGAGACCACCGGGGAGCTGTTTTTT
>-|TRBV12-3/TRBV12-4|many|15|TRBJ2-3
CASTSQGRSTDTQYF
TGTGCCAGCACCTCTCAGGGCCGTAGCACAGATACGCAGTATTTT
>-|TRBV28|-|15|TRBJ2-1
CASSLYRGSYNEQFF
TGTGCCAGCAGTTTATACCGGGGGTCCTACAATGAGCAGTTCTTC
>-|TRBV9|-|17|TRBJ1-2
CASSVEVHGGSNYGYTF
TGTGCCAGCAGCGTAGAGGTCCATGGGGGGAGCAACTATGGCTACACCTTC
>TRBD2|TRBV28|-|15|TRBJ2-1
CATSSLASSYNEQFF
TGTGCCACCTCGTCACTAGCGAGCTCCTACAATGAGCAGTTCTTC
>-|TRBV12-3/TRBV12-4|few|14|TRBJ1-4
CASSLAPTIEKLFF
TGTGCCAGCAGTTTAGCCCCGACCATTGAAAAACTGTTTTTT
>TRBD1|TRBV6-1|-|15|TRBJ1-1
CASSEILKGATEAFF
TGTGCCAGCAGTGAAATTTTAAAGGGGGCCACTGAAGCTTTCTTT
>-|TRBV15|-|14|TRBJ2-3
CATSRDQGTDTQYF
TGTGCCACCAGCAGAGATCAAGGCACAGATACGCAGTATTTT
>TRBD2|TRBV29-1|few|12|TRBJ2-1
CSLVSGVNEQFF
TGCAGCCTAGTTAGCGGGGTCAATGAGCAGTTCTTC
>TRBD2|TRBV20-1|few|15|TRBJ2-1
CSAGALAGIANEQFF
TGCAGTGCGGGCGCTCTAGCGGGAATAGCCAATGAGCAGTTCTTC
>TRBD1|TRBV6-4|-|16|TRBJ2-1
CASSVILGTAYNKQFF
TGTGCCAGCAGTGTCATTTTAGGGACAGCCTACAATAAGCAGTTCTTC
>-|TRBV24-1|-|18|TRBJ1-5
CATSDSLSLGPLNQPQHF
TGTGCCACCAGTGATTCTTTAAGCCTGGGGCCACTTAATCAGCCCCAGCATTTT
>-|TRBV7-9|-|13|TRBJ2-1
CASSFYFREEQFF
TGTGCCAGCAGCTTTTATTTTAGGGAGGAGCAGTTCTTC
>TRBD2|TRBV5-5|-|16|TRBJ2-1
CASSGTLAGEGREQFF
TGTGCCAGCAGCGGTACCTTAGCGGGAGAGGGGAGGGAGCAGTTCTTC
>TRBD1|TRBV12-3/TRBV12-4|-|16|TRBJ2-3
CASRPSRGRRTDTQYF
TGTGCCAGCAGGCCTAGCAGGGGGCGCCGCACAGATACGCAGTATTTT
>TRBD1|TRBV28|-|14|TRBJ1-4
CASNGQGAGEKLFF
TGTGCCAGCAATGGACAGGGGGCAGGTGAAAAACTGTTTTTT
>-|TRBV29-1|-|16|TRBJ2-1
CSVLHRPQGTYNEQFF
TGCAGCGTCCTCCACCGGCCCCAGGGCACCTACAATGAGCAGTTCTTC
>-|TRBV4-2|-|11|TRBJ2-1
CASSSGREQFF
TGTGCCAGCAGCTCAGGGAGGGAGCAGTTCTTC
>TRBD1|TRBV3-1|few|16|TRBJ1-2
CASSQDPLYRGNGYTF
TGTGCCAGCAGCCAAGATCCCCTTTACAGGGGGAATGGCTACACCTTC
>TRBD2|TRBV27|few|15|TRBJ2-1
CASSYGTRSSNEQFF
TGTGCCAGCAGTTACGGGACTAGAAGTTCCAATGAGCAGTTCTTC
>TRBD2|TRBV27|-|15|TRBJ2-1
CASSLLAGGPDEQFF
TGTGCCAGCAGTTTATTGGCGGGGGGGCCGGATGAGCAGTTCTTC
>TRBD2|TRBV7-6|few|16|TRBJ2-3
CASSLAGGRAADTQYF
TGTGCCAGCAGCTTAGCGGGCGGGAGGGCCGCAGATACGCAGTATTTT
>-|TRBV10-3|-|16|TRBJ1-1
CAISEGSGDGSTEAFF
TGTGCCATCAGTGAAGGTTCTGGGGATGGGAGCACTGAAGCTTTCTTT
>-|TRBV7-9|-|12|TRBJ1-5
CASSFVGQPQHF
TGTGCCAGCAGCTTTGTAGGCCAGCCCCAGCATTTT
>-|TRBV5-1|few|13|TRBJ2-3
CASSPENTDTQYF
TGCGCCAGCTCCCCAGAAAACACAGATACGCAGTATTTT
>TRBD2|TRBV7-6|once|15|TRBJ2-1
CASSLGLAAPLAQFF
TGTGCCAGCAGCTTAGGCCTAGCGGCCCCTTTGGCGCAGTTCTTC
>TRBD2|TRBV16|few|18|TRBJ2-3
CASSTKTTSGTSTDTQYF
TGTGCCAGCAGCACAAAGACCACTAGCGGGACTAGCACAGATACGCAGTATTTT